The rows below give T cell receptor beta chains drawn from one sample of a study of metastatic and nonmetastatic thyroid tumors. TCRdb recomputed clones from the PCR reads via MiXCR. The sample lists roughly 15,000 clones, about a quarter occurring once. The sample was tumor tissue. The receptors originated from a female donor with papillary thyroid cancer or a benign thyroid nodule (not recorded which). Some clones in this sample may be carry-over from other donors' samples. CDR3s include the opening cysteine and the closing phenylalanine or tryptophan. A D gene is named only where the DNA matches it firmly. Rows may omit the clone size; those that give it use once, few, many or a size class.

clone_size j_call v_call d_call cdr3_aa cdr3_nt
- TRBJ2-2 TRBV6-4 - CASWAGSGTGELFF TGTGCCAGCTGGGCCGGGTCGGGGACCGGGGAGCTGTTTTTT
- TRBJ2-3 TRBV11-2 - CDSSITSSAADTQYF TGTGATAGCAGCATAACTAGTTCCGCCGCAGATACGCAGTATTTT
- TRBJ1-2 TRBV19 - CASSISEANYGYTF TGTGCCAGTAGTATCTCTGAAGCTAACTATGGCTACACCTTC
- TRBJ2-1 TRBV18 - CASSPLSDRPNEQFF TGTGCCAGCTCACCTTTGTCCGACCGGCCCAATGAGCAGTTCTTC
- TRBJ2-5 TRBV28 - CASSLNGPVVTQYF TGTGCCAGCAGTTTAAATGGGCCAGTGGTTACCCAGTACTTC
- TRBJ2-7 TRBV12-3/TRBV12-4 TRBD2 CASSFLGGYNEQYF TGTGCCAGCAGTTTCTTGGGGGGGTACAACGAGCAGTACTTC
- TRBJ2-6 TRBV12-3/TRBV12-4 - CASSSSRRISGANVLTF TGTGCCAGCAGTTCGAGCCGACGGATATCTGGGGCCAACGTCCTGACTTTC
few TRBJ2-2 TRBV28 - CASSCRRFRELFF TGTGCCAGCAGTTGCCGGCGATTCAGGGAGCTGTTTTTT
many TRBJ2-1 TRBV9 TRBD2 CASSVRGGSHDEQFF TGTGCCAGCAGCGTCCGAGGCGGGAGTCACGATGAGCAGTTCTTC
many TRBJ1-1 TRBV5-1 - CASTPASGSVTEAFF TGCGCCAGCACCCCCGCCTCGGGTAGCGTCACTGAAGCTTTCTTT
medium-sized TRBJ2-2 TRBV7-9 TRBD2 CASSPPGLALGAGELFF TGTGCCAGCAGCCCCCCCGGACTAGCGCTGGGCGCCGGGGAGCTGTTTTTT
many TRBJ2-2 TRBV7-8 - CASSSLLGGELFF TGTGCCAGCAGCAGCCTACTAGGCGGGGAGCTGTTTTTT
medium-sized TRBJ1-5 TRBV28 - CASSQTGLNQPQHF TGTGCCAGCAGTCAGACAGGCTTAAATCAGCCCCAGCATTTT
few TRBJ1-6 TRBV6-2/TRBV6-3 - CASSYLDPRQSSPLHF TGTGCCAGCAGTTACCTCGACCCCCGACAGAGTTCACCCCTCCACTTT
few TRBJ1-3 TRBV25-1 - CASSGFAGPGNTIYF TGTGCCAGCAGTGGGTTCGCGGGGCCTGGAAACACCATATATTTT
few TRBJ1-3 TRBV29-1 - CSVWTDSGNTIYF TGCAGCGTTTGGACAGACTCTGGAAACACCATATATTTT
medium-sized TRBJ1-1 TRBV3-1 - CASSQGLTVMGNTEAFF TGTGCCAGCAGCCAAGGGCTGACGGTAATGGGGAACACTGAAGCTTTCTTT
medium-sized TRBJ2-6 TRBV27 TRBD1 CASSSDRGSSSGANVLTF TGTGCCAGCAGTTCCGACAGGGGCTCCTCCTCTGGGGCCAACGTCCTGACTTTC
medium-sized TRBJ1-2 TRBV6-5 - CASSYSRPANYGYTF TGTGCCAGCAGTTACTCGAGGCCCGCTAACTATGGCTACACCTTC
many TRBJ2-5 TRBV4-1 TRBD2 CASSQAAGGPSSKTQYF TGCGCCAGCAGCCAAGCAGCGGGAGGGCCCAGTTCGAAGACCCAGTACTTC
many TRBJ2-2 TRBV20-1 - CSARKSPSTWELFF TGCAGTGCTAGAAAGTCCCCGTCCACCTGGGAGCTGTTTTTT
- TRBJ1-5 TRBV5-1 - CASSLGESRQPQHF TGCGCCAGCAGCTTGGGGGAATCGAGGCAGCCCCAGCATTTT
once TRBJ2-3 TRBV20-1 - CSARRGDITRTDTQYF TGCAGTGCTAGACGCGGGGACATAACCCGCACAGATACGCAGTATTTT
medium-sized TRBJ1-6 TRBV27 TRBD1 CASSKDRASSYNSPLHF TGTGCCAGCAGTAAGGACAGGGCGAGCTCCTATAATTCACCCCTCCACTTT
medium-sized TRBJ2-3 TRBV6-2/TRBV6-3 TRBD2 CASSPRLAGFPDTQYF TGTGCCAGCAGCCCCCGACTAGCGGGGTTCCCAGATACGCAGTATTTT
large TRBJ2-3 TRBV19 - CASSHRENTQYF TGTGCCAGTAGTCACAGGGAAAATACGCAGTATTTT
- TRBJ2-3 TRBV20-1 - CSAVLNEGTQYF TGCAGTGCTGTCTTAAACGAGGGTACGCAGTATTTT
- TRBJ2-6 TRBV3-1 - CASSQSWFGANVLTF TGTGCCAGCAGCCAGAGTTGGTTTGGGGCCAACGTCCTGACTTTC
few TRBJ2-1 TRBV12-5 - CASGPRDGDNEQFF TGTGCTAGTGGCCCCCGGGACGGTGACAATGAGCAGTTCTTC
medium-sized TRBJ1-5 TRBV6-1 - CASSAFRAGGNQPQHF TGTGCCAGCAGTGCATTCCGGGCAGGGGGCAATCAGCCCCAGCATTTT
- TRBJ1-2 TRBV11-2 TRBD1 CANSLERARDSYGYTF TGTGCCAACAGCTTAGAAAGGGCAAGGGACAGCTATGGCTACACCTTC
- TRBJ1-2 TRBV9 TRBD1 CASSVTGESGYTF TGTGCCAGCAGCGTAACAGGGGAAAGTGGCTACACCTTC
- TRBJ2-7 TRBV9 TRBD1 CASSVAPDPGQTYEQYF TGTGCCAGCAGCGTAGCCCCCGACCCGGGACAGACCTACGAGCAGTACTTC
- TRBJ2-3 TRBV12-3/TRBV12-4 - CASSRTSSTYTQYF TGTGCCAGCAGCCGGACATCGAGCACATATACGCAGTATTTC
few TRBJ1-5 TRBV6-1 - CASSATDNNQPQHF TGTGCCAGCAGTGCGACAGATAACAATCAGCCCCAGCATTTT
large TRBJ1-5 TRBV19 - CAIPDRHQPQHF TGTGCCATACCTGACCGCCATCAGCCCCAGCATTTT
many TRBJ2-5 TRBV30 TRBD2 CAWTSGAQTQYF TGTGCCTGGACTAGCGGGGCTCAGACCCAGTACTTC